Listed here are 17 T cell receptor beta chains from one sample, sequenced in a study of cytomegalovirus exposure and HLA in healthy donors. Using immunoSEQ multiplex PCR, the repertoire was profiled, and TCRdb retains in-frame clones only, with some absent. Altogether roughly 250,000 clones are present, roughly 89% being singletons, with the ten largest covering roughly 0.38%. The sequenced sample consisted of PBMCs. These receptors all stem from a woman between 18 and 29 years old in good health and CMV-seronegative.

This chain links TRBV5-4 with TRBJ2-3; 10 bases are shared with TRBD1. This CDR3 region has 18 residues. The ends lost 3 bases at V and 0 bases at J; junction bases unmatched: 10. The germline gives CDR1 SGHNT, CDR2 YYREEE (reference sequence). The CDR3 sequence: CASSYPDGTGVSTDTQYF. The CDR3, as DNA: TGTGCCAGCAGCTACCCCGACGGGACAGGGGTGAGCACAGATACGCAGTATTTT.

The chain combines TRBV5-1 with TRBJ1-1; possibly TRBD1 for D (5 bases). The length of the CDR3 is 15 residues. The V end lost 0 bases, the J end lost 1 base, and 10 bases lay between the germline ends. Per germline, CDR1 SGHRS and CDR2 YFSETQ. The CDR3: CASSLVGEGNTEAFF. Written as DNA, the CDR3 is TGCGCCAGCAGCTTGGTGGGGGAGGGGAACACTGAAGCTTTCTTT.

This clone was seen just once. CDR3 sequence reads: CASSNQGNQPQHF. In DNA, the CDR3 is TGTGCCAGTAGCAACCAGGGGAATCAGCCCCAGCATTTT. The chain has TRBV19 and TRBJ1-5, with D maybe TRBD1 (6 bases). The germline V gene encodes CDR1 LNHDA and CDR2 SQIVND (reference sequence). Trimming removed 6 bases at V and 4 bases at J, with 10 bases between. This CDR3 has 13 amino acids.

The rearrangement links TRBV5-1 to TRBJ2-2; 7 positions match TRBD2. J lost 0 bases, V lost 2 bases, and 4 bases had no gene match. This CDR3 has 16 amino acids. In germline, CDR1 is SGHRS, CDR2 YFSETQ. CDR3 nucleotides: TGCGCCAGCAGCTTAGGGAGGGGTACGAACACCGGGGAGCTGTTTTTT. Translated, it gives CASSLGRGTNTGELFF.

The chain joins TRBV6-5 to TRBJ2-1; the match to TRBD2 covers 8 bases. Germline V gene sequence: CDR1 MNHEY, CDR2 SVGAGI. This CDR3 comprises 16 residues. With V trimmed by 0 bases and J by 1 base, 2 bases remained unmatched. The CDR3 sequence: CASSYSGTRSYNEQFF. CDR3 sequence (DNA): TGTGCCAGCAGTTACTCGGGGACTAGGTCCTACAATGAGCAGTTCTTC.

The chain employs TRBV27 and TRBJ2-7, with 10 bases lining up with TRBD1. Trimming cost V 5 bases and J 3 bases; bases outside gene matches: 7. The germline V gene has CDR1 MNHEY and CDR2 SMNVEV (reference sequence). CDR3 size: 15 residues. The CDR3, as DNA: TGTGCCAGCAGTCTTGGGACAGGGGTCCTCTACGAGCAGTACGTC. It is translated as CASSLGTGVLYEQYV.

This clone turned up a few times. The genes are TRBV10-1 and TRBJ1-6, with 7 bases fitting TRBD1. V shed 6 bases and J 7 bases; nucleotides not matched to a gene: 6. CDR1 is WNHNN, CDR2 SYGVQD, per germline (reference sequence). The CDR3 loop spans 14 amino acids. In DNA form, the CDR3 reads TGCGCCAGCAGCCTGGACAGGATAAATTCACCCCTCCACTTT. Its protein product is CASSLDRINSPLHF.

This clone appeared a few times. This chain joins TRBV5-6 and TRBJ1-2; 8 nucleotides line up with TRBD1. Germline trimming cut 4 bases from V and 3 bases from J; bases unmatched to any gene: 8. The CDR3 is 15 residues long. Germline lookup yields CDR1 SGHDT and CDR2 YYEEEE. The CDR3 coding sequence is TGTGCCAGCAGCGGACAGGACAGGGCCTACTATGGCTACACCTTC. It translates to CASSGQDRAYYGYTF.

The V and J genes are TRBV4-3 and TRBJ2-3, with 7 positions matching TRBD1. V was pared by 4 bases and J by 2 bases, with 6 bases of the junction left unmatched. The CDR3 length is 15 residues. The germline gives CDR1 LGHNA, CDR2 YSLEER. The CDR3 DNA is TGCGCCAGCAGCCGAATGGGACAGTTCACAGATACGCAGTATTTT. Translated, it gives CASSRMGQFTDTQYF.

The chain uses TRBV9 and TRBJ1-2; 7 bases match TRBD1. The CDR3 consists of 14 residues. Germline assignment: CDR1 SGDLS and CDR2 YYNGEE. Trimming cost V 4 bases and J 8 bases; bases outside gene matches: 11. Here the CDR3 reads CASSPRGQLRGYTF. The CDR3 bases are TGTGCCAGCAGCCCAAGGGGACAGCTAAGGGGCTACACCTTC.

This rearrangement joins TRBV5-5 to TRBJ2-3; possible D gene TRBD2, 5 bases. The V end lost 4 bases, the J end lost 10 bases, and 10 bases lay between the germline ends. From germline, CDR1 is SGHKS and CDR2 YYEKEE (reference sequence). The CDR3 spans 11 residues. CDR3 in amino acids: CASSPEGAQYF. CDR3 nucleotides: TGTGCCAGCAGCCCCGAGGGTGCGCAGTATTTT.

V is TRBV11-2 and J is TRBJ2-5, with 7 bases identical to TRBD1. Looked up from germline, CDR1 is SGHAT and CDR2 is FQNNGV. With V trimmed by 5 bases and J by 2 bases, 5 bases remained unmatched. CDR3 length: 14 residues. CDR3 sequence reads: CASSPGQPQETQYF. DNA of the CDR3: TGTGCCAGCAGCCCGGGACAGCCTCAAGAGACCCAGTACTTC.

There are a few counts of this clone. The rearrangement uses TRBV27 and TRBJ1-6; 7 nucleotides align to TRBD1. V shed 5 bases, J shed 9 bases, and the junction held 10 bases outside the gene matches. From germline, CDR1 is MNHEY and CDR2 SMNVEV (reference sequence). The CDR3 length is 15 residues. CDR3 region: CASSHPTGSGSPLHF. The CDR3 DNA sequence: TGTGCCAGCAGTCACCCGACAGGGTCTGGTTCACCCCTCCACTTT.

The chain links TRBV4-1 to TRBJ2-7; a possible D gene is TRBD1 (6 bases). The CDR3 contains 17 residues. Germline-derived CDR1 and CDR2 are MGHRA and YSYEKL. Trimming left V 0 bases short and J 0 bases short, with 15 bases between. The CDR3 bases are TGCGCCAGCAGCCAAGATCGGAACAGGGTGAACTCCTACGAGCAGTACTTC. This gives the protein CASSQDRNRVNSYEQYF.

The chain couples TRBV11-2 to TRBJ2-7; TRBD1 might be the D (6 bases). V lost 1 base and J lost 0, with 10 bases in between. This CDR3 region has 15 residues. In germline, CDR1 is SGHAT, CDR2 FQNNGV. Here the CDR3 DNA reads TGTGCCAGCAGCTTAGCACAGGGAAGCTCCTACGAGCAGTACGTC. Residues: CASSLAQGSSYEQYV.

The V gene is TRBV28, the J gene TRBJ1-5; D gene unclear. V lost 7 bases to trimming and J lost 6 bases, with 10 bases between them. The CDR3 length is 12 residues. Germline V lookup: CDR1 MDHEN, CDR2 SYDVKM. The CDR3 protein is CASTPEFQPQHF. The CDR3 bases are TGTGCCAGCACCCCTGAGTTTCAGCCCCAGCATTTT.

This clone showed up just a few times. V is TRBV5-4 and J is TRBJ1-6; 9 bases agree with TRBD1. The CDR3 is made up of 16 amino acids. The germline CDR1 and CDR2 sequences are SGHNT and YYREEE (reference sequence). Germline trimming cut 3 bases from V and 7 bases from J; bases unmatched to any gene: 8. As DNA, the CDR3 is TGTGCCAGCAGCTCTCCTACAGGGGGCTACAATTCACCCCTCCACTTT. It translates to CASSSPTGGYNSPLHF.